These T cell receptor beta chains were read from a single sample in a study of CD8 T cells in ankylosing spondylitis. One entry per CDR3 protein, called by TCRdb with MiXCR from the 5' RACE reads. The sample has approximately 250,000 distinct CDR3 sequences; 32% are singletons. Sequencing was carried out using blood, either unsorted or a sorted T cell fraction (not recorded which). The receptor set was obtained from a male donor with ankylosing spondylitis or in good health (not recorded which). Each CDR3 is given with its conserved first and last residue. D genes are given only for firm matches. Not all rows give a size; the values are once, few, many and, for expanded clones, a class.

clone size: .; V gene: TRBV12-3/TRBV12-4; D gene: TRBD1; J gene: TRBJ1-2; CDR3 protein: CASSSPRQGRSYGYTF; CDR3 DNA: TGTGCCAGCAGTTCCCCTCGACAGGGACGCAGCTATGGCTACACCTTC
clone size: .; V gene: TRBV9; D gene: TRBD2; J gene: TRBJ2-1; CDR3 protein: CASSVATSGGAEQFF; CDR3 DNA: TGTGCCAGCAGCGTAGCCACTAGCGGGGGGGCTGAGCAGTTCTTC
clone size: .; V gene: TRBV7-8; D gene: .; J gene: TRBJ2-7; CDR3 protein: CASSLAELNEQYF; CDR3 DNA: TGTGCCAGCAGCTTAGCGGAGTTGAACGAGCAGTACTTC
clone size: .; V gene: TRBV5-1; D gene: TRBD1; J gene: TRBJ1-2; CDR3 protein: CASSLAGQGQGYTF; CDR3 DNA: TGCGCCAGCAGCTTGGCCGGACAGGGGCAGGGCTACACCTTC
clone size: few; V gene: TRBV7-9; D gene: TRBD1; J gene: TRBJ2-1; CDR3 protein: CASSPTGGNNEQFF; CDR3 DNA: TGTGCCAGCAGCCCCACAGGGGGAAACAATGAGCAGTTCTTC
clone size: .; V gene: TRBV27; D gene: .; J gene: TRBJ2-7; CDR3 protein: CASRTGNYEQYF; CDR3 DNA: TGTGCCAGCAGGACGGGGAACTACGAGCAGTACTTC
clone size: few; V gene: TRBV9; D gene: .; J gene: TRBJ1-2; CDR3 protein: CASSGTGNYGYTF; CDR3 DNA: TGTGCCAGCAGCGGGACGGGCAACTATGGCTACACCTTC
clone size: .; V gene: TRBV20-1; D gene: .; J gene: TRBJ2-7; CDR3 protein: CSARAGNLHEQYF; CDR3 DNA: TGCAGTGCTAGAGCAGGGAACCTCCACGAGCAGTACTTC
clone size: few; V gene: TRBV12-3/TRBV12-4; D gene: .; J gene: TRBJ2-7; CDR3 protein: CASSYRAYEQYF; CDR3 DNA: TGTGCCAGCAGTTACAGGGCGTACGAGCAGTACTTC
clone size: few; V gene: TRBV12-3/TRBV12-4; D gene: .; J gene: TRBJ2-5; CDR3 protein: CASSFYPRATETQYF; CDR3 DNA: TGTGCCAGCAGTTTTTACCCCAGGGCCACGGAGACCCAGTACTTC
clone size: few; V gene: TRBV11-2; D gene: TRBD1; J gene: TRBJ2-3; CDR3 protein: CASSLADREGDTQYF; CDR3 DNA: TGTGCCAGCAGCTTAGCTGACAGGGAAGGAGATACGCAGTATTTT
clone size: .; V gene: TRBV6-5; D gene: TRBD2; J gene: TRBJ2-1; CDR3 protein: CASSYTGLGSHNEQFF; CDR3 DNA: TGTGCCAGCAGTTACACGGGACTAGGATCCCACAATGAGCAGTTCTTC
clone size: .; V gene: TRBV7-9; D gene: .; J gene: TRBJ1-2; CDR3 protein: CASSLLDSNYGYTF; CDR3 DNA: TGTGCCAGCAGCCTCTTGGACAGCAACTATGGCTACACCTTC
clone size: once; V gene: TRBV11-2; D gene: .; J gene: TRBJ2-7; CDR3 protein: CASSLELPDEQYF; CDR3 DNA: TGTGCCAGCAGCTTAGAGCTCCCGGACGAGCAGTACTTC
clone size: many; V gene: TRBV29-1; D gene: .; J gene: TRBJ2-5; CDR3 protein: CSVSGRQETQYF; CDR3 DNA: TGCAGCGTTTCCGGACGCCAAGAGACCCAGTACTTC
clone size: .; V gene: TRBV12-3/TRBV12-4; D gene: TRBD1; J gene: TRBJ2-7; CDR3 protein: CASKTGTGLDEQYF; CDR3 DNA: TGTGCCAGCAAAACCGGGACAGGGCTCGACGAGCAGTACTTC
clone size: few; V gene: TRBV12-3/TRBV12-4; D gene: TRBD2; J gene: TRBJ2-7; CDR3 protein: CASTLSGAYEQYF; CDR3 DNA: TGTGCCAGCACCCTGAGCGGGGCCTACGAGCAGTACTTC
clone size: once; V gene: TRBV27; D gene: .; J gene: TRBJ1-1; CDR3 protein: CASSLRWGTEAFF; CDR3 DNA: TGTGCCAGCAGTTTAAGGTGGGGCACTGAAGCTTTCTTT
clone size: few; V gene: TRBV20-1; D gene: .; J gene: TRBJ1-4; CDR3 protein: CSATRLPNEKLFF; CDR3 DNA: TGCAGTGCTACTAGGCTCCCCAATGAAAAACTGTTTTTT
clone size: .; V gene: TRBV10-2; D gene: TRBD2; J gene: TRBJ2-7; CDR3 protein: CASSVSSGSYEQYF; CDR3 DNA: TGCGCCAGCAGTGTCTCTAGCGGCTCCTACGAGCAGTACTTC
clone size: once; V gene: TRBV4-2; D gene: .; J gene: TRBJ2-5; CDR3 protein: CASSQDMGSQETQYF; CDR3 DNA: TGTGCCAGCAGCCAAGATATGGGCAGCCAAGAGACCCAGTACTTC
clone size: .; V gene: TRBV7-2; D gene: .; J gene: TRBJ2-3; CDR3 protein: CASRTQGYTQYF; CDR3 DNA: TGTGCCAGCAGAACACAGGGCTATACGCAGTATTTT
clone size: .; V gene: TRBV7-2; D gene: .; J gene: TRBJ2-3; CDR3 protein: CASSLDYQSTDTQYF; CDR3 DNA: TGTGCCAGCAGCTTAGACTACCAAAGCACAGATACGCAGTATTTT
clone size: .; V gene: TRBV2; D gene: .; J gene: TRBJ2-3; CDR3 protein: CASSRPFTDTQYF; CDR3 DNA: TGTGCCAGCAGCAGACCGTTCACAGATACGCAGTATTTT
clone size: few; V gene: TRBV24-1; D gene: .; J gene: TRBJ1-2; CDR3 protein: CATSDLRGGYTF; CDR3 DNA: TGTGCCACCAGTGATTTGCGAGGTGGCTACACCTTC
clone size: many; V gene: TRBV6-5; D gene: .; J gene: TRBJ1-2; CDR3 protein: CASSYLGGYTF; CDR3 DNA: TGTGCCAGCAGTTATCTTGGTGGCTACACCTTC
clone size: few; V gene: TRBV20-1; D gene: .; J gene: TRBJ1-1; CDR3 protein: CSARDSVRSNTEAFF; CDR3 DNA: TGCAGTGCTAGAGACTCGGTGCGCAGTAACACTGAAGCTTTCTTT
clone size: .; V gene: TRBV6-1; D gene: TRBD1; J gene: TRBJ2-2; CDR3 protein: CASRPGTDSTGELFF; CDR3 DNA: TGTGCCAGCAGACCCGGGACAGATTCCACCGGGGAGCTGTTTTTT
clone size: .; V gene: TRBV7-9; D gene: .; J gene: TRBJ2-7; CDR3 protein: CAMGTTTYEQYF; CDR3 DNA: TGTGCCATGGGGACGACTACCTACGAGCAGTACTTC
clone size: .; V gene: TRBV6-5; D gene: TRBD1; J gene: TRBJ1-5; CDR3 protein: CARNRGPQPQHF; CDR3 DNA: TGTGCCAGAAACAGGGGGCCTCAGCCCCAGCATTTT
clone size: .; V gene: TRBV29-1; D gene: .; J gene: TRBJ1-1; CDR3 protein: CSVEDRAAEAFF; CDR3 DNA: TGCAGCGTTGAAGACAGGGCTGCGGAAGCTTTCTTT
clone size: few; V gene: TRBV12-3/TRBV12-4; D gene: .; J gene: TRBJ2-7; CDR3 protein: CASRATGWREQYF; CDR3 DNA: TGTGCCAGCAGAGCCACAGGGTGGCGCGAGCAGTACTTC
clone size: .; V gene: TRBV7-9; D gene: .; J gene: TRBJ2-1; CDR3 protein: CASSLTGARVEQFF; CDR3 DNA: TGTGCCAGCAGCTTAACCGGCGCCCGGGTCGAGCAGTTCTTC
clone size: .; V gene: TRBV5-6; D gene: .; J gene: TRBJ1-1; CDR3 protein: CASSFTGSITEAFF; CDR3 DNA: TGTGCCAGCAGCTTTACAGGAAGTATCACTGAAGCTTTCTTT
clone size: few; V gene: TRBV5-1; D gene: TRBD1; J gene: TRBJ2-7; CDR3 protein: CASSLDLVQGALNIYEQYF; CDR3 DNA: TGCGCCAGCAGCTTGGATCTGGTACAGGGGGCGTTAAATATCTACGAGCAGTACTTC
clone size: .; V gene: TRBV13; D gene: .; J gene: TRBJ2-7; CDR3 protein: CASSYQSGDYEQYF; CDR3 DNA: TGTGCCAGCAGCTATCAGAGTGGGGACTACGAGCAGTACTTC
clone size: few; V gene: TRBV12-3/TRBV12-4; D gene: .; J gene: TRBJ2-2; CDR3 protein: CASSLGRSNTGELFF; CDR3 DNA: TGTGCCAGCAGTTTAGGCAGATCGAACACCGGGGAGCTGTTTTTT
clone size: .; V gene: TRBV29-1; D gene: .; J gene: TRBJ2-5; CDR3 protein: CSVGSGSETQYF; CDR3 DNA: TGCAGCGTTGGTTCGGGGTCCGAGACCCAGTACTTC
clone size: few; V gene: TRBV20-1; D gene: .; J gene: TRBJ1-5; CDR3 protein: CSANTNRRGNQPQHF; CDR3 DNA: TGCAGTGCTAACACCAACCGGCGGGGCAATCAGCCCCAGCATTTT
clone size: .; V gene: TRBV7-9; D gene: TRBD1; J gene: TRBJ2-7; CDR3 protein: CASSPGTGTFYEQYF; CDR3 DNA: TGTGCCAGCAGCCCGGGGACAGGGACTTTCTACGAGCAGTACTTC
clone size: few; V gene: TRBV10-3; D gene: .; J gene: TRBJ2-2; CDR3 protein: CAISEGGSRTGELFF; CDR3 DNA: TGTGCCATCAGTGAGGGGGGTTCGAGAACCGGGGAGCTGTTTTTT
clone size: .; V gene: TRBV7-2; D gene: .; J gene: TRBJ1-2; CDR3 protein: CASSPKPRGGYTF; CDR3 DNA: TGTGCCAGCAGCCCCAAACCGCGTGGCGGCTACACCTTC
clone size: few; V gene: TRBV5-1; D gene: TRBD1; J gene: TRBJ1-3; CDR3 protein: CASSEGTGPSGNTIYF; CDR3 DNA: TGCGCCAGCAGCGAAGGGACAGGCCCCTCTGGAAACACCATATATTTT
clone size: .; V gene: TRBV29-1; D gene: .; J gene: TRBJ2-2; CDR3 protein: CSVEVRITGELFF; CDR3 DNA: TGCAGCGTTGAAGTACGAATCACCGGGGAGCTGTTTTTT
clone size: few; V gene: TRBV7-2; D gene: .; J gene: TRBJ2-1; CDR3 protein: CASSLNWANEQFF; CDR3 DNA: TGTGCCAGCAGCTTAAACTGGGCCAATGAGCAGTTCTTC
clone size: .; V gene: TRBV7-8; D gene: .; J gene: TRBJ2-7; CDR3 protein: CASSSAAGTVAYEQYF; CDR3 DNA: TGTGCCAGCAGTTCAGCCGCCGGGACGGTGGCCTACGAGCAGTACTTC
clone size: few; V gene: TRBV6-1; D gene: TRBD1; J gene: TRBJ1-5; CDR3 protein: CASSKEQGWQPQHF; CDR3 DNA: TGTGCCAGCAGTAAAGAACAGGGGTGGCAGCCCCAGCATTTT
clone size: .; V gene: TRBV12-3/TRBV12-4; D gene: .; J gene: TRBJ2-3; CDR3 protein: CASSPVSRSSTDTQYF; CDR3 DNA: TGTGCCAGCAGTCCAGTCTCTAGATCTAGCACAGATACGCAGTATTTT
clone size: .; V gene: TRBV5-1; D gene: .; J gene: TRBJ2-7; CDR3 protein: CASSFTGTDDLYEQYF; CDR3 DNA: TGCGCCAGCAGCTTTACCGGGACGGACGATCTCTACGAGCAGTACTTC
clone size: many; V gene: TRBV20-1; D gene: .; J gene: TRBJ1-2; CDR3 protein: CSARGGYTF; CDR3 DNA: TGCAGTGCTAGGGGGGGCTACACCTTC
clone size: .; V gene: TRBV7-2; D gene: .; J gene: TRBJ2-3; CDR3 protein: CASSPYYTDTQYF; CDR3 DNA: TGTGCCAGCAGCCCTTACTACACAGATACGCAGTATTTT
clone size: many; V gene: TRBV29-1; D gene: .; J gene: TRBJ1-1; CDR3 protein: CSVKGLTLNTEAFF; CDR3 DNA: TGCAGCGTTAAAGGGTTGACCTTGAACACTGAAGCTTTCTTT
clone size: .; V gene: TRBV5-6; D gene: .; J gene: TRBJ1-2; CDR3 protein: CASSRVDRGYTF; CDR3 DNA: TGTGCCAGCAGCCGGGTAGATCGTGGCTACACCTTC
clone size: few; V gene: TRBV5-5; D gene: .; J gene: TRBJ1-5; CDR3 protein: CASSQAYSQPQHF; CDR3 DNA: TGTGCCAGCAGCCAAGCCTATAGTCAGCCCCAGCATTTT
clone size: few; V gene: TRBV29-1; D gene: TRBD1; J gene: TRBJ1-2; CDR3 protein: CSVDRGPGYGYTF; CDR3 DNA: TGCAGCGTTGACAGGGGGCCGGGCTATGGCTACACCTTC